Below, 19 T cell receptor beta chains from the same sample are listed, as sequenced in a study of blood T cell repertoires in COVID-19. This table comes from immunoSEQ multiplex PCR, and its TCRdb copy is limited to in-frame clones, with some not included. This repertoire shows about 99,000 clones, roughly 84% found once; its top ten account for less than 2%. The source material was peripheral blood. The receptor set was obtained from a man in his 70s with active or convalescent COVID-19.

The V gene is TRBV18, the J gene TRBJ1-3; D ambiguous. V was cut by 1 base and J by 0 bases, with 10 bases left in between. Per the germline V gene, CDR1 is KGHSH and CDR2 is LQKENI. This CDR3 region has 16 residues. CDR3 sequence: CASSPLRLSSGNTIYF. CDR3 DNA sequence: TGTGCCAGCTCACCACTCAGGTTAAGCTCTGGAAACACCATATATTTT.

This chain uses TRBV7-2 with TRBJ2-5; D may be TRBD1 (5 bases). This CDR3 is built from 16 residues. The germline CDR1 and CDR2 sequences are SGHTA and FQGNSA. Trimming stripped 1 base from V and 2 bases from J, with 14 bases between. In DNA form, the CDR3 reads TGTGCCAGCAGCTTAGGAGTGAGGACACAGCAAGAGACCCAGTACTTC. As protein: CASSLGVRTQQETQYF.

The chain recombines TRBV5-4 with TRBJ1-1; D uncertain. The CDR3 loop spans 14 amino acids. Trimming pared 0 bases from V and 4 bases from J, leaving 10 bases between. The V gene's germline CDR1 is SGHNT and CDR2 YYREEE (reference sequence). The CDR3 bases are TGTGCCAGCAGCTTGGCTGGGAGGAGCACTGAAGCTTTCTTT. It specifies CASSLAGRSTEAFF.

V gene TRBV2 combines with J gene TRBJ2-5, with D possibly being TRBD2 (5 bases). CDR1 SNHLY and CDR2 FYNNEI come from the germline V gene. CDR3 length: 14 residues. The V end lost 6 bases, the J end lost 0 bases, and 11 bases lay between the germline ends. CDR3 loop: CASSKDWNQETQYF. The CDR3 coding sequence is TGTGCCAGCAGCAAGGACTGGAACCAAGAGACCCAGTACTTC.

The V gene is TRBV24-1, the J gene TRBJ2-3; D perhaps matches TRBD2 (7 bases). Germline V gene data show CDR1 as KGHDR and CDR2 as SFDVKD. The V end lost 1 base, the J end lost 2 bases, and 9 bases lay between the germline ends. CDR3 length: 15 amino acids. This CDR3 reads CATSDFRGATDTQYF. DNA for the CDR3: TGTGCCACCAGTGATTTCCGGGGGGCCACAGATACGCAGTATTTT.

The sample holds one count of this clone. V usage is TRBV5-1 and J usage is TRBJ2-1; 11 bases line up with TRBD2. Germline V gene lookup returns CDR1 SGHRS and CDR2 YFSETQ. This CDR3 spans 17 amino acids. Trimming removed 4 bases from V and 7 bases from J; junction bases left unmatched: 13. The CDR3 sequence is CASSLQPGTSGGNEQFF. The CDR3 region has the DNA TGCGCCAGCAGCCTACAACCCGGGACTAGCGGCGGAAATGAGCAGTTCTTC.

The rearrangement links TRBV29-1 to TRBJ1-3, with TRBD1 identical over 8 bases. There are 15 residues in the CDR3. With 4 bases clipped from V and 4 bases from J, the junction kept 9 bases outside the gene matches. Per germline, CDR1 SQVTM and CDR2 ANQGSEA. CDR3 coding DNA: TGCAGCGTTGGTAGCCAGGGGGCTTACGGAAACACCATATATTTT. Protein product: CSVGSQGAYGNTIYF.

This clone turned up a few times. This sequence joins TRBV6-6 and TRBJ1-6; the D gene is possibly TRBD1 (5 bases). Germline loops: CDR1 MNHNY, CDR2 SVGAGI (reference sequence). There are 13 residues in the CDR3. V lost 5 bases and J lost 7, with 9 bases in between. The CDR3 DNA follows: TGTGCCAGCAGTGCGTCAGGGAATTCACCCCTCCACTTT. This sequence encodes CASSASGNSPLHF.

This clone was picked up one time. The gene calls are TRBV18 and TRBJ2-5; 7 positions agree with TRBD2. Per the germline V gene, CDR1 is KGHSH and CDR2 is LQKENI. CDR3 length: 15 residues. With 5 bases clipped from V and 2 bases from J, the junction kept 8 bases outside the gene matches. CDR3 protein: CASSALLAVQETQYF. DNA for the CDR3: TGTGCCAGCTCAGCCCTGCTAGCGGTACAAGAGACCCAGTACTTC.

CDR3 loop: CASSRDSATSNYGYTF. The DNA of the CDR3 is TGTGCCAGCAGCCGGGACAGTGCCACTTCTAACTATGGCTACACCTTC. This chain joins TRBV5-4 and TRBJ1-2; 7 nucleotides line up with TRBD1. Trimming took 4 bases from V and 0 from J; bases not matched to a gene: 9. CDR3 size: 16 residues. Germline lookup yields CDR1 SGHNT and CDR2 YYREEE (reference sequence).

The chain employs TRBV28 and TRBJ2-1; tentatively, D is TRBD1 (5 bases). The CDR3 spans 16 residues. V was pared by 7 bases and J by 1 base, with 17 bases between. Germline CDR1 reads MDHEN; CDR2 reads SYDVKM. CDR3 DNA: TGTGCCAGCAACCCACAGGAACTACCATCCTACAATGAGCAGTTCTTC. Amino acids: CASNPQELPSYNEQFF.

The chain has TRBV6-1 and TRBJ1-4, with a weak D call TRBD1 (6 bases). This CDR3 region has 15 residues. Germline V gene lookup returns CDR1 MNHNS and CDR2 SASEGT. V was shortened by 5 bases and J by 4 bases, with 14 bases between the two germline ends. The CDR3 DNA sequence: TGTGCCAGCAGTAAAAGGGGGAGGGATAATGAAAAACTGTTTTTT. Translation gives CASSKRGRDNEKLFF.

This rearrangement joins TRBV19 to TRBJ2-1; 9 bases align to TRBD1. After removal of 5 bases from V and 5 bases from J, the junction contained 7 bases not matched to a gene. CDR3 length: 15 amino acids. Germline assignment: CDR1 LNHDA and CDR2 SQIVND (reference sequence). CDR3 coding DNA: TGTGCCAGTAGTGCGGGACAGGGTATTCACAATGAGCAGTTCTTC. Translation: CASSAGQGIHNEQFF.

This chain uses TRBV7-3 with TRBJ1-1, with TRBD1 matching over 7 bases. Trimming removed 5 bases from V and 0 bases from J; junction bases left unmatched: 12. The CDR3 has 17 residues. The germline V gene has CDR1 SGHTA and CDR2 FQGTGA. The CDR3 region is CASSGTGTAILNTEAFF. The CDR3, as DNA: TGTGCCAGCAGCGGGACCGGGACAGCCATCCTGAACACTGAAGCTTTCTTT.

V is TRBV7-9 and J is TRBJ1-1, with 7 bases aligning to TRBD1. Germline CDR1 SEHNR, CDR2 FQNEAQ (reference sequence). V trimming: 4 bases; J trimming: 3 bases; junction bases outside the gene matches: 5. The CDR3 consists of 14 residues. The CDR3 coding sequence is TGTGCCAGCAGCTCAGGACAGGATGACACTGAAGCTTTCTTT. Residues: CASSSGQDDTEAFF. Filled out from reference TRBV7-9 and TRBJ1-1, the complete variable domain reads DTGVSQNPRHKITKRGQNVTFRCDPISEHNRLYWYRQTLGQGPEFLTYFQNEAQLEKSRLLSDRFSAERPKGSFSTLEIQRTEQGDSAMYLCASSSGQDDTEAFFGQGTRLTVV.

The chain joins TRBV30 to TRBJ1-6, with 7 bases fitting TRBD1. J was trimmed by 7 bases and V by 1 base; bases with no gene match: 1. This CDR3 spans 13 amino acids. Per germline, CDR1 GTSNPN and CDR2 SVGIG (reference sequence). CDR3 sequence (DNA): TGTGCCTGGAGTGAGGGGGCCAATTCACCCCTCCACTTT. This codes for CAWSEGANSPLHF. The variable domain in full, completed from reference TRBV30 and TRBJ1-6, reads SQTIHQWPATLVQPVGSPLSLECTVEGTSNPNLYWYRQAAGRGLQLLFYSVGIGQISSEVPQNLSASRPQDRQFILSSKKLLLSDSGFYLCAWSEGANSPLHFGNGTRLTVT.

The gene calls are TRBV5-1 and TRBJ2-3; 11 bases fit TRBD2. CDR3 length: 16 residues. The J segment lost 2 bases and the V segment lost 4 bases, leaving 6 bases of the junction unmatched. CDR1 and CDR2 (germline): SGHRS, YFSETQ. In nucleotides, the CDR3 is TGCGCCAGCAGCCGGGGACTAGCGGCGAACACAGATACGCAGTATTTT. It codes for CASSRGLAANTDTQYF.

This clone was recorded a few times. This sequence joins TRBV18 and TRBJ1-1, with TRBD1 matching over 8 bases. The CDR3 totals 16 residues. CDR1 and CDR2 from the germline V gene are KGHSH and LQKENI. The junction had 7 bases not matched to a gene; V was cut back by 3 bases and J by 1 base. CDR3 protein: CASSPMEGQANTEAFF. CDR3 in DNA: TGTGCCAGCTCACCGATGGAGGGACAGGCGAACACTGAAGCTTTCTTT.

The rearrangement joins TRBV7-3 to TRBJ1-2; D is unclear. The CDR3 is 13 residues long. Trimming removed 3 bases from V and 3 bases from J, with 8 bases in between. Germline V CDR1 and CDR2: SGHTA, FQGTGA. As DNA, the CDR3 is TGTGCCAGCAGCTTTTCCCCGGACTATGGCTACACCTTC. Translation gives CASSFSPDYGYTF.